The sequence of this T cell receptor beta chain was determined in a study of blood T cell repertoires in COVID-19. Per germline, CDR1 SGHTA and CDR2 FQGNSA. V was shortened by 0 bases and J by 0 bases, with 12 bases between the two germline ends. CDR3 length: 18 residues. In the original workflow: Amplification from reference gene primers served as the basis for estimated nucleated cell counts. Produced via immunoSEQ multiplex PCR; TCRdb's table is partial and in-frame only. V and J calls and clone size come straight from that table; D and trimming were deduced from the DNA. The repertoire includes 210,000 or so clones, 81% of them detected once, and around 9.3% sits in the top ten. Recruitment covered about two dozen US areas and drew participants whose ages spanned roughly 18 to 89 years. Participants had their cohort set by participant-reported clinical history.

Source material: PBMCs or T cells enriched from blood (not recorded which). V usage is TRBV7-2 and J usage is TRBJ1-6, with D perhaps matching TRBD1 (5 bases). This receptor was obtained from a woman aged 45-59 years with acute COVID-19. The CDR3 reads CASSLADSLSSYNSPLHF. The CDR3 coding sequence is TGTGCCAGCAGCTTAGCTGACAGCCTGAGCTCCTATAATTCACCCCTCCACTTT. Full variable domain (rest looked up from reference TRBV7-2 and TRBJ1-6): GAGVSQSPSNKVTEKGKDVELRCDPISGHTALYWYRQSLGQGLEFLIYFQGNSAPDKSGLPSDRFSAERTGGSVSTLTIQRTQQEDSAVYLCASSLADSLSSYNSPLHFGNGTRLTVT.